Listed here are 10 T cell receptor beta chains from one sample, sequenced in a study of PD-1 blockade in classical Hodgkin lymphoma. Here immunoSEQ multiplex PCR was the method, and the copy in TCRdb shows in-frame clones only, minus some. The sample yields 95,000 to 120,000 clones, 89% seen once. Brentuximab vedotin exposure varied among the patients, all of whom had relapsed after autologous stem cell transplantation. This specimen consisted of peripheral blood mononuclear cells (PBMCs), obtained before the second cycle of nivolumab. The receptors originated from a human donor with classical Hodgkin lymphoma.

The table lists this clone with a count of one. The V call is TRBV5-4, the J call TRBJ2-7; perhaps TRBD2 as D (5 bases). Germline V CDR1 and CDR2: SGHNT, YYREEE (reference sequence). The CDR3 covers 13 residues. Trimming stripped 6 bases from V and 6 bases from J, with 16 bases between. The CDR3 nucleotides are TGTGCCAGCAACCCGTATCGGGAAGGCGAGCAGTACTTC. As protein: CASNPYREGEQYF.

J is TRBJ2-5 and V is TRBV2; D is possibly TRBD1 or TRBD2 (5 bases each). Germline V lookup: CDR1 SNHLY, CDR2 FYNNEI. V was clipped by 4 bases and J by 5 bases, with 5 bases between them. The CDR3 length is 11 residues. The CDR3 coding sequence is TGTGCCAGCAGTGGGGGGGAGACCCAGTACTTC. Its translation is CASSGGETQYF.

This clone was detected only once. The rearrangement uses TRBV6-1 and TRBJ1-1; possibly TRBD1 for D (6 bases). CDR3 length equals 14 residues. Per germline, CDR1 MNHNS and CDR2 SASEGT. V dropped 0 bases and J dropped 6 bases, with 11 bases sitting between them. The CDR3 reads CASSEAGQPAEAFF. The CDR3 DNA is TGTGCCAGCAGTGAAGCGGGACAACCTGCTGAAGCTTTCTTT.

The DNA of the CDR3 is TGTGCCAGCAGCTTTTCGCTAGCGGGAGCCAGGGAGCTGTTTTTT. Residues: CASSFSLAGARELFF. The rearrangement uses TRBV7-9 and TRBJ2-2; 10 nucleotides match TRBD2. The CDR3 length is 15 residues. V shed 3 bases, J shed 9 bases, and the junction held 7 bases outside the gene matches. Germline CDR1 SEHNR, CDR2 FQNEAQ (reference sequence).

This clone came up a few times. The V call is TRBV11-1, the J call TRBJ1-2; 11 bases agree with TRBD1. The J segment lost 5 bases and the V segment lost 3 bases, leaving 2 bases of the junction unmatched. The CDR3 covers 14 residues. CDR1 and CDR2 from the germline V gene are SGHAT and FQDESV (reference sequence). DNA for the CDR3: TGTGCCAGCAGCTTCGGACAGGGGGCGTATGGCTACACCTTC. This codes for CASSFGQGAYGYTF.

The chain is built from TRBV5-4 and TRBJ2-3; possible D gene TRBD1, 6 bases. This CDR3 spans 15 amino acids. V was clipped by 1 base and J by 1 base, with 10 bases between them. CDR1 is SGHNT, CDR2 YYREEE, per germline (reference sequence). The CDR3 DNA follows: TGTGCCAGCAGCTTGATCAGGGGACGCACAGATACGCAGTATTTT. This translates into CASSLIRGRTDTQYF.

V gene TRBV7-2 combines with J gene TRBJ1-5; TRBD1 aligns across 7 bases. V was clipped by 3 bases and J by 9 bases; unmatched bases: 5. Germline V gene lookup returns CDR1 SGHTA and CDR2 FQGNSA. This CDR3 has 13 residues. The CDR3 region has the DNA TGTGCCAGCAGCTTCGGACAGGCGAGGCCCCAGCATTTT. Encoded protein: CASSFGQARPQHF.

The chain links TRBV30 to TRBJ2-7; D gene ambiguous. This CDR3 has 14 residues. V was clipped by 2 bases and J by 2 bases, with 13 bases between them. Germline V gene sequence: CDR1 GTSNPN, CDR2 SVGIG (reference sequence). This chain's CDR3 is CAWSWQAPTYEQYF. CDR3 nucleotides: TGTGCCTGGAGTTGGCAAGCTCCTACCTACGAGCAGTACTTC.

The genes are TRBV27 and TRBJ1-5; D not certain. From germline, CDR1 is MNHEY and CDR2 SMNVEV (reference sequence). The CDR3 length is 15 residues. The V end lost 6 bases, the J end lost 0 bases, and 12 bases lay between the germline ends. DNA of the CDR3: TGTGCCAGCAGCCCCGACCCATTTAGCAATCAGCCCCAGCATTTT. This codes for CASSPDPFSNQPQHF.

This clone has only a few counts. The chain links TRBV4-1 to TRBJ1-2; D is unclear. The CDR3 spans 15 residues. Trimming removed 1 base at V and 0 bases at J, with 9 bases between. CDR1 MGHRA and CDR2 YSYEKL come from the germline V gene. In DNA, the CDR3 is TGCGCCAGCAGCCAAGTAACCTTTTCTAACTATGGCTACACCTTC. Its protein is CASSQVTFSNYGYTF.